This T cell receptor beta chain was recovered during a study of blood T cell repertoires in COVID-19. Study background: Sample material is recorded as cDNA or gDNA derived from T cells, B-cell-depleted T cells, or PBMCs.

CDR3 size: 15 residues. The ends lost 5 bases at V and 0 bases at J; junction bases unmatched: 5. CDR1 is MNHEY and CDR2 is SVGAGI in the germline V gene. Generated by immunoSEQ multiplex PCR, the TCRdb table keeps only in-frame clones and is missing some. The sample consists of about 220,000 clones, 75% to 85% of them appearing once. Seattle patients were enrolled during active infection and followed longitudinally. V and J are TRBV6-5 and TRBJ1-1; 8 bases map to TRBD1. The sequencing sample was made of peripheral blood. The sequence derives from a woman aged 70-85 years with COVID-19, enrolled during active disease. The CDR3 coding sequence is TGTGCCAGCAGTAAATTACAGGGGGTGAACACTGAAGCTTTCTTT. It yields the protein CASSKLQGVNTEAFF.